The rows below give T cell receptor beta chains drawn from one sample of a study of control samples from healthy donors and cancer patients. Produced via immunoSEQ multiplex PCR; TCRdb's table is partial and in-frame only. In the table there are roughly 150,000 clones, more than 85% of which are singletons. Sequencing used blood. Source of these receptors: a young man in good health. The CDR3 runs from the conserved cysteine through the conserved F or W. The order of the fields is J gene, clone size, D gene, V gene, CDR3 DNA, CDR3 protein. The D gene is left open where the match is weak. A clone size is listed for some rows: how often the clone was seen (once, few, many), or a class if it is expanded.

TRBJ2-3 | few | NA | TRBV4-2 | TGTGCCAGCAGCCAAGAGAGTGTTACGCAGTATTTT | CASSQESVTQYF
TRBJ1-6 | NA | NA | TRBV28 | TGTGCCACAAACCGCCCCCGGCAGCCCTATAATTCACCCCTCCACTTT | CATNRPRQPYNSPLHF
TRBJ2-3 | NA | NA | TRBV9 | TGTGCCAGCAGACAAGGGGACTCGTTGGCCGATACGCAGTATTTT | CASRQGDSLADTQYF
TRBJ1-2 | NA | NA | TRBV28 | TGTGCCAGCAGTTTGGGCAGGACCGGTTATGGCTACACCTTC | CASSLGRTGYGYTF
TRBJ2-1 | NA | TRBD2 | TRBV19 | TGTGCCAGAGAAGTTGAGAAGACTAGCGGGACCTACAATGAGCAGTTCTTC | CAREVEKTSGTYNEQFF
TRBJ1-5 | NA | NA | TRBV2 | TGTGCCAGCAGTCCCCGAAGATCTCCCGGGATGATCGTTTATAGCAATCAGCCCCAGCATTTT | CASSPRRSPGMIVYSNQPQHF
TRBJ1-6 | NA | NA | TRBV9 | TGTGCCAGCAGCGTAAGGACCTATAATTCACCCCTCCACTTT | CASSVRTYNSPLHF
TRBJ2-3 | NA | TRBD2 | TRBV19 | TGTGCCAGTAGCAGGACTAGCGGCATCACAGATACGCAGTATTTT | CASSRTSGITDTQYF
TRBJ1-2 | NA | NA | TRBV2 | TGTGCCAGCAGTGAGGGAGACGCAAAGGGCTACACCTTC | CASSEGDAKGYTF
TRBJ1-5 | NA | TRBD1 | TRBV27 | TGTGCCAGCAGTGACAGGGGGGGTGGGGGACAGCCCCAGCATTTT | CASSDRGGGGQPQHF
TRBJ1-2 | few | NA | TRBV5-1 | TGCGCCAGCAGCTCTGCACCATCGAGTAACTATGGCTACACCTTC | CASSSAPSSNYGYTF
TRBJ2-7 | NA | TRBD2 | TRBV28 | TGTGCCACATTCAACGGCCTAGCGGGAAGGTCGGGCTACGAGCAGTACTTC | CATFNGLAGRSGYEQYF